The clone carrying this TCR beta chain was counted between two and nine times. These data belong to a study of metastatic and nonmetastatic thyroid tumors. TCRdb re-called the PCR reads through MiXCR. This sample has tens of thousands of clones; under 25% occur once, and the top ten carry more than 3%. After removal of 1 base from V and 4 bases from J, the junction contained 11 bases not matched to a gene. This CDR3 has 17 amino acids. Germline V lookup: CDR1 MNHEY, CDR2 SVGAGI. All patients were treatment-naive before thyroid surgery. This TCR was sampled from a male donor with papillary thyroid cancer or a benign thyroid nodule (not recorded which). Some clones in this sample may be carry-over from other donors' samples. What was sequenced was blood. This sequence joins TRBV6-5 and TRBJ1-2, with 8 bases fitting TRBD1. CDR3 region: CASSYWAGGQLAYGYTF. CDR3 DNA sequence: TGTGCCAGCAGTTACTGGGCAGGGGGCCAATTGGCCTATGGCTACACCTTC.